This T cell receptor beta chain was captured in a study of blood T cell repertoires in COVID-19. The method was immunoSEQ multiplex PCR; TCRdb's version includes in-frame clones alone and lacks a portion of them. In the table there are about 240,000 clones, around 80% of which are singletons. CDR3 length: 15 residues. CDR1 and CDR2 (germline): GTSNPN, SVGIG (reference sequence). The ends lost 0 bases at V and 6 bases at J; junction bases unmatched: 6. The rearrangement joins TRBV30 to TRBJ2-1; 9 nucleotides align to TRBD2. The sequencing sample was made of peripheral blood. This TCR came from a woman between 18 and 30 years old with acute or convalescent COVID-19. The CDR3 region is CAWSVGLAGLNEQFF. In DNA form, the CDR3 reads TGTGCCTGGAGTGTCGGGCTAGCGGGACTCAATGAGCAGTTCTTC.